The TCR beta chain described here comes from a study of cytomegalovirus exposure and HLA in healthy donors. Primers: 60 Vbeta forward and 13 Jbeta reverse. Authors' processing steps: An analysis performed later counted 74 million or so unique TCR beta chains (roughly 11 million of them shared). Profiling relied on immunoSEQ multiplex PCR, and the TCRdb table lists in-frame clones only, not all of them. From that table come the V and J calls and clone size; the DNA was used to work out D and trimming. This table has over 150,000 clones, under 85% appearing once. The CDR3 extends over 14 amino acids. In germline, CDR1 is MDHEN, CDR2 SYDVKM. V gave up 5 bases and J gave up 6 bases; unmatched junction bases: 6.

The sample comprised PBMCs. The genes are TRBV28 and TRBJ1-5; 8 nucleotides agree with TRBD1. This TCR was recovered from a male donor in good health and CMV-seronegative. The CDR3 nucleotides are TGTGCCAGCAGTAACAGGGGGACCACTCAGCCCCAGCATTTT. It yields the protein CASSNRGTTQPQHF.